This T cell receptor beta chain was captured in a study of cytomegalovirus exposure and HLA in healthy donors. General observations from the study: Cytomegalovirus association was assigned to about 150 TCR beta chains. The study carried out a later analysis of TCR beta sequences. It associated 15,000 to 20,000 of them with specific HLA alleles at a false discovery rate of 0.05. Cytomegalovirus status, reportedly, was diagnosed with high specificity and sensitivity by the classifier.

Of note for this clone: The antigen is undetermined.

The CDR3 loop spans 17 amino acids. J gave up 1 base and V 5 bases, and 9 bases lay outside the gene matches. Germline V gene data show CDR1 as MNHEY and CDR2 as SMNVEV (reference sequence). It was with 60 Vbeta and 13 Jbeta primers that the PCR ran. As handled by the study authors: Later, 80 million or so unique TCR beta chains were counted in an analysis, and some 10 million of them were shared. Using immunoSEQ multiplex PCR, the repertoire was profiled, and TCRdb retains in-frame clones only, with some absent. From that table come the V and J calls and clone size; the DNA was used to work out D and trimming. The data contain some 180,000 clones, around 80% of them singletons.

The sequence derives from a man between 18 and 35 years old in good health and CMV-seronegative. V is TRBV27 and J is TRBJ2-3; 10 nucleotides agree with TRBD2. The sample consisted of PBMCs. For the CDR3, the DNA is TGTGCCAGCAGTCCGCAATATCTAGCGGGAGGCACAGATACGCAGTATTTT. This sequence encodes CASSPQYLAGGTDTQYF.